One TCR beta chain is described in this entry. Its antigen is unidentified. This sample was taken from a study of vaccination and CD4 T cells after COVID-19. Study-wide background: Spike peptides, overlapping and drawn from SARS-CoV-2, HCoV-NL63, HCoV-OC43 and HCoV-229E, were used to stimulate cells.

As for treatment: approximately nine-day PBMC culture with coronavirus spike peptide pools or control peptides (ViraFEST assay). Trimming cost V 6 bases and J 1 base, with 6 bases left between them. This CDR3 comprises 11 residues. The germline CDR1 and CDR2 sequences are DFQATT and SNEGSKA (reference sequence). Scientists ran DNA taken from cultured CD4+ T cells through the Oncomine TCR Beta short-read assay for sequencing. It was cultured CD4+ T cells from which genomic DNA was extracted. TCRdb re-derived calls from the PCR reads in MiXCR, one entry per CDR3 protein. This sample has nearly 20,000 distinct CDR3 sequences, with about 80% found just once.

The TCR originated in a human donor who received a COVID-19 vaccine. The sample here was CD4+ T cells from blood, cultured in vitro, taken after SARS-CoV-2 vaccination. The genes are TRBV20-1 and TRBJ1-1; D gene uncertain. CDR3 residues: CSAVQNTEAFF. CDR3 in DNA: TGCAGTGCCGTACAGAACACTGAAGCTTTCTTT.